What follows describes a single T cell receptor (beta chain). Its antigen is undetermined. These data are taken from a study of OX40 agonist ivuxolimab in advanced cancers. Study information: Cohort: roughly 79% men, mean age approximately 66, aged roughly 20 to 79. Overall study results and limits: The study found that CD8+ T cells averaged more expanded clones than CD4+.

Germline CDR1 MDHEN, CDR2 SYDVKM. The V and J ends lost 3 bases and 11 bases respectively, with 13 bases between them. This CDR3 region has 12 residues. Blood got drawn at baseline, again on cycle 4 day 1, and then on cycle 7 day 1. Measured with immunoSEQ multiplex PCR; TCRdb has only the in-frame clones, and not every one. Of roughly 70,000 clones listed, around 90% are singletons. This TCR derives from an adult with an advanced solid tumor such as melanoma, head and neck, liver or kidney cancer. The V call is TRBV28, the J call TRBJ1-2, with unresolved D. The specimen was CD4+ or CD8+ T cells sorted from blood, collected in a trial of the OX40 agonist ivuxolimab. CDR3 nucleotide sequence: TGTGCCAGCAGTTTGTTGGGATCGAAATACACCTTC. Protein: CASSLLGSKYTF.